This T cell receptor (beta chain) was observed in a study of OX40 agonist ivuxolimab in advanced cancers. Study-wide background: A diagnosis of hepatocellular carcinoma, melanoma, renal cell or head and neck cancer was present in dose-escalation patients. General study points: More expanded clones were found, on average, in CD8+ than in CD4+ T cells.

Turning to this clone: Its specificity is unknown.

Assay: immunoSEQ multiplex PCR; the TCRdb copy retains only in-frame clones and omits some. The sample has tens of thousands of clones, approximately 90% seen once. CDR1 SQVTM and CDR2 ANQGSEA come from the germline V gene. The CDR3 length is 16 residues. Trimming cost V 8 bases and J 1 base; bases outside gene matches: 14. The cohort excluded patients with autoimmune disease history or systemic immunosuppression. Collection of blood occurred at baseline, at cycle 4 day 1, and at cycle 7 day 1. This clonotype was obtained from an adult with an advanced solid tumor such as melanoma, head and neck, liver or kidney cancer. This rearrangement joins TRBV29-1 to TRBJ2-7; 10 bases match TRBD1. The source was CD4+ or CD8+ T cells sorted from blood, collected in a trial of the OX40 agonist ivuxolimab. The chain's CDR3 is CSTSGTGVFSSYEQYF. The CDR3 DNA is TGCAGCACCTCCGGGACAGGGGTCTTCTCATCCTACGAGCAGTACTTC.